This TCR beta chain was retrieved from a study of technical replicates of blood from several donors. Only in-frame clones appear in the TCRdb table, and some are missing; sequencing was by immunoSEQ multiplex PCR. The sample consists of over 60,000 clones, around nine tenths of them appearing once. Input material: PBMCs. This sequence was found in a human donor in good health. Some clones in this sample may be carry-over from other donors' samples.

CDR3 in amino acids: CASSPGQPYEQYF. In DNA form, the CDR3 reads TGTGCCAGCTCACCGGGACAACCCTACGAGCAGTACTTC. The V gene is TRBV18, the J gene TRBJ2-7; a weak D match, TRBD1 (6 bases). Germline-derived CDR1 and CDR2 are KGHSH and LQKENI. This CDR3 comprises 13 residues. V lost 3 bases, J lost 2 bases, and 8 bases lay in between.